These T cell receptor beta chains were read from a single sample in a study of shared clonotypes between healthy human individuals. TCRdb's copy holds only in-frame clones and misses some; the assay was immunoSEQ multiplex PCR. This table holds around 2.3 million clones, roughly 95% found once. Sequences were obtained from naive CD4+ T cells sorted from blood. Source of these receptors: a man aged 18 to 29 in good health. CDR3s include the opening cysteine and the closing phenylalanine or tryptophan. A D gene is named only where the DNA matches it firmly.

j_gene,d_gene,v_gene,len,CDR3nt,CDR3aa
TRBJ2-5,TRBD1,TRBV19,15,TGTGCCAGTAGTAGGAGACAGGGGGCAGGAGAGACCCAGTACTTC,CASSRRQGAGETQYF
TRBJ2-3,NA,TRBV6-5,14,TGTGCCAGCAGTTACTCGGGCAGCACAGATACGCAGTATTTT,CASSYSGSTDTQYF
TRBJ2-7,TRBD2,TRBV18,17,TGTGCCAGCTCACGCGGACTAGCGGGCCACCAGGACGGCGAGCAGTACTTC,CASSRGLAGHQDGEQYF
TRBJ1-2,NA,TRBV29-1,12,TGCAGCGTTGATAGGGGCAGCGGGGGCTACACCTTC,CSVDRGSGGYTF
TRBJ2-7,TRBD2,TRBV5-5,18,TGTGCCAGCAGCCAAGGACGGGGACTAGCGGGAGGGACGTACGAGCAGTACTTC,CASSQGRGLAGGTYEQYF
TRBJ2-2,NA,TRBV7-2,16,TGTGCCAGCAGCTTAGTCGCTAGTTTGAACACCGGGGAGCTGTTTTTT,CASSLVASLNTGELFF
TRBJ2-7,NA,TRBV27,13,TGTGCCAGCAGGCGACAGGACTCCTACGAGCAGTACTTC,CASRRQDSYEQYF
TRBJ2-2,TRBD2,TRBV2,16,TGTGCCAGCACCCGTTCGCTGGGACTAGCGATGGGGGAGCTGTTTTTT,CASTRSLGLAMGELFF
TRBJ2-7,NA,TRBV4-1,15,TGCGCCAGCAGCACTTACAGGGGGAGGGGAGACGAGCAGTACTTC,CASSTYRGRGDEQYF
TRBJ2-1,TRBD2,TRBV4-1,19,TGCGCCAGCAGCCAAGGTATTCTTTACGGGACTAGCGGGTACAATGAGCAGTTCTTC,CASSQGILYGTSGYNEQFF
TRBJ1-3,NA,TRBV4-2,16,TGTGCCAGCAGCCAAGACGGGCAGTACTCTGGAAACACCATATATTTT,CASSQDGQYSGNTIYF
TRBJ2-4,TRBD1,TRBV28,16,TGTGCCAGCAGTCCCCCGGGACAGGGGGCTTGGTACATTCAGTACTTC,CASSPPGQGAWYIQYF
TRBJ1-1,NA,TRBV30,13,TGTGCCTGGAGTGGGCTCCGCTACACTGAAGCTTTCTTT,CAWSGLRYTEAFF
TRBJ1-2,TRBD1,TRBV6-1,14,TGTGCCAGCAGTGAAGATCCAGGGGGCTATGGCTACACCTTC,CASSEDPGGYGYTF
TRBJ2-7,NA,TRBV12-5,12,TGTGCTAGTGCCGGGCAGCATGAAGAGCAGTACTTC,CASAGQHEEQYF
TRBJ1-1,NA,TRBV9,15,TGTGCCAGCAGCGTAGTTAACAGTTTGAACACTGAAGCTTTCTTT,CASSVVNSLNTEAFF
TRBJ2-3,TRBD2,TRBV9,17,TGTGCCAGCAGCCCTAGACTAGCGGGGTTGGTTGCAGATACGCAGTATTTT,CASSPRLAGLVADTQYF
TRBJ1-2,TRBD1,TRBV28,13,TGTGCCAGCAGTCCCCAGGGGGCGGGTGGCTACACCTTC,CASSPQGAGGYTF
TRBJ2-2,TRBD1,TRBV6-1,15,TGTGCCAGCCCCCCGAACGACAGGGAGCGGGGGGAGCTGTTTTTT,CASPPNDRERGELFF
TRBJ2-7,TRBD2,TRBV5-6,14,TGTGCCAGCAGCTGGGGACTAGCGGGATACGAGCAGTACTTC,CASSWGLAGYEQYF
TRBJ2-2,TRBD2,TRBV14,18,TGTGCCAGCAGCCGACCGGGACTAGCTACTATCTCATCCGGGGAGCTGTTTTTT,CASSRPGLATISSGELFF
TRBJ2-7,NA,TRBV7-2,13,TGTGCCAGCAGCTTAGGGAAGCGCTACGAGCAGTACTTC,CASSLGKRYEQYF
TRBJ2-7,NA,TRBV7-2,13,TGTGCCAGCAGCTTAAAGGCGGTTTTAGAGCAGTACTTC,CASSLKAVLEQYF
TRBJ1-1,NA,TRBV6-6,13,TGTGCCAGCAGCGTCGACCAGGACACTGAAGCTTTCTTT,CASSVDQDTEAFF